This TCR beta chain was retrieved from a study of T cell repertoires in cytomegalovirus infection. Study in general: Evidence of both CMV infection and a matching HLA type came from public TCR beta signatures.

Whole-study findings and limits: The ex vivo response was dominated by HLA-C-restricted CMV-specific TCR beta clonotypes.

TCRdb reprocessed the reads with MiXCR, giving one entry per CDR3 protein. The data show approximately 550,000 distinct CDR3 sequences, approximately 15% seen once. CDR3 length: 18 residues. Per germline, CDR1 MGHRA and CDR2 YSYEKL. V shed 0 bases and J shed 3 bases, with 18 bases lying between them. Remarks on this clonotype: The target antigen is unknown.

This chain links TRBV4-1 with TRBJ2-1; perhaps TRBD2 as D (5 bases). The source material was CD8+ T cells from PBMCs. The clonotype comes from a human donor in good health (CMV status not recorded). Some clones in this sample may be carry-over from other donors' samples. CDR3: CASSQDFRGWLDYNEQFF. DNA for the CDR3: TGCGCCAGCAGCCAAGATTTCCGGGGATGGCTAGACTACAATGAGCAGTTCTTC.